Below are 27 T cell receptor beta chains sequenced from a single sample in a study of immune characterization of retroperitoneal liposarcoma. TCRdb ran MiXCR on the PCR reads and lists one entry per CDR3 protein. The table has around 20,000 distinct CDR3 sequences, about 35% seen once. Input material: blood. These receptors were collected from a male donor with retroperitoneal liposarcoma.

In this sample, this clonotype is medium-sized (0.01 to 0.1%). This chain links TRBV6-1 with TRBJ2-1, with 12 bases matching TRBD2. Losses at the gene ends were 5 bases for V and 13 bases for J; bases not matched to a gene: 18. Germline V lookup: CDR1 MNHNS, CDR2 SASEGT. CDR3 length: 17 amino acids. This CDR3 is CASSRRTGLAGQETQFF. CDR3 coding DNA: TGTGCCAGCAGTCGACGTACGGGACTAGCGGGCCAAGAGACCCAGTTCTTC.

The chain combines TRBV6-1 with TRBJ2-2; 8 nucleotides line up with TRBD1. The CDR3 is made up of 14 amino acids. CDR1 MNHNS and CDR2 SASEGT come from the germline V gene. The V and J ends lost 5 bases and 6 bases, in that order; junction bases with no gene match: 5. The CDR3 nucleotides are TGTGCCAGCAGTACAGGGGGGACGGCCGGGGAGCTGTTTTTT. As protein: CASSTGGTAGELFF.

V and J are TRBV12-3 or TRBV12-4 and TRBJ2-6; TRBD1 matches at 9 bases. The CDR3 extends over 15 amino acids. J lost 4 bases, V lost 6 bases, and 4 bases had no gene match. The DNA of the CDR3 is TGTGCCAGCAGACAGGGGGCGTCAGGGGCCAACGTCCTGACTTTC. Protein sequence: CASRQGASGANVLTF.

This clonotype was recorded once. This rearrangement joins TRBV6-6 to TRBJ2-1, with a possible D match to TRBD2 (6 bases). This CDR3 spans 14 amino acids. In germline, CDR1 is MNHNY, CDR2 SVGAGI (reference sequence). Trimming shortened V by 2 bases and J by 10 bases, and 15 bases separated the two germline ends. The CDR3 DNA is TGTGCCAGCAGTTACGCCCAGCGGGCCTACGAGCAGTTCTTC. As protein: CASSYAQRAYEQFF.

This clonotype is labeled as medium-sized. V usage is TRBV6-1 and J usage is TRBJ2-1, with 8 bases lining up with TRBD2. V dropped 5 bases and J dropped 10; count of bases not matched to a gene: 10. This CDR3 comprises 14 residues. Germline V gene data show CDR1 as MNHNS and CDR2 as SASEGT. The CDR3 loop is CASSYTQRGYEQFF. The CDR3 DNA follows: TGTGCCAGCAGTTATACCCAGCGGGGGTACGAGCAGTTCTTC.

The table lists this clonotype with many counts. The V call is TRBV12-3 or TRBV12-4, the J call TRBJ2-1; D call uncertain. Trimming cost V 3 bases and J 10 bases, with 10 bases left between them. This CDR3 contains 12 residues. In nucleotides, the CDR3 is TGTGCCAGCAGTTTTATCCTACAAGAGCAGTTCTTC. Translating it yields CASSFILQEQFF.

By sample share, this clonotype is large. DNA for the CDR3: TGTGCCAGCAGCCCTTTGTATGGGGCCTACAATGAGCAGTACTTC. It codes for CASSPLYGAYNEQYF. This chain connects TRBV7-2 to TRBJ2-1; weak D call: TRBD1 (5 bases). The last part of the DNA fits TRBJ2-7 better; the J call may be wrong. The CDR3 has 15 amino acids. Germline V CDR1 and CDR2: SGHTA, FQGNSA.

By sample fraction, this clonotype is medium-sized (0.01 to 0.1%). V is TRBV7-2 and J is TRBJ2-1; the D is unclear. The CDR3 spans 15 residues. Trimming removed 2 bases at V and 0 bases at J, with 8 bases between. Germline V gene sequence: CDR1 SGHTA, CDR2 FQGNSA. Here the CDR3 DNA reads TGTGCCAGCAGCTTAACCCCGAGCTCCTACAATGAGCAGTTCTTC. This gives the protein CASSLTPSSYNEQFF. Full variable domain (outside the CDR3, taken from reference TRBV7-2 and TRBJ2-1): GAGVSQSPSNKVTEKGKDVELRCDPISGHTALYWYRQSLGQGLEFLIYFQGNSAPDKSGLPSDRFSAERTGGSVSTLTIQRTQQEDSAVYLCASSLTPSSYNEQFFGPGTRLTVL.

In this sample, this clonotype is medium-sized. The chain has TRBV7-2 and TRBJ2-3; the D is unclear. The CDR3 is made up of 16 amino acids. The germline V gene has CDR1 SGHTA and CDR2 FQGNSA. The ends were cut back, 5 bases at V and 0 bases at J, with 15 bases in the middle. CDR3 in amino acids: CASSPSPTASTDTQYF. CDR3 sequence (DNA): TGTGCCAGCAGCCCAAGCCCAACCGCTAGCACAGATACGCAGTATTTT.

The chain carries TRBV28 and TRBJ1-1, with 10 bases fitting TRBD1. CDR1 and CDR2 from the germline V gene are MDHEN and SYDVKM. The CDR3 runs to 15 residues. V shed 7 bases and J 1 base; nucleotides not matched to a gene: 6. DNA of the CDR3: TGTGCCAGCAAAGGGACAGGGGCAGGGAACACTGAAGCTTTCTTT. This translates into CASKGTGAGNTEAFF.

The chain links TRBV6-1 to TRBJ2-2; 9 bases agree with TRBD1. The CDR3 loop spans 15 amino acids. Losses at the gene ends were 7 bases for V and 0 bases for J; bases not matched to a gene: 3. Germline values: CDR1 MNHNS, CDR2 SASEGT. The CDR3 sequence is CASTWTGANTGELFF. In DNA form, the CDR3 reads TGTGCCAGCACCTGGACAGGGGCGAACACCGGGGAGCTGTTTTTT.

This clonotype was seen repeatedly, ten times or more. V usage is TRBV12-3 or TRBV12-4 and J usage is TRBJ2-1, with 11 nucleotides matching TRBD1. The CDR3 has 16 amino acids. The V segment lost 0 bases and the J segment 3 bases; nucleotides outside the gene matches: 1. The CDR3 protein is CASSLAGTGGYNEQFF. CDR3 coding DNA: TGTGCCAGCAGTTTAGCCGGGACAGGGGGCTACAATGAGCAGTTCTTC.

Turning to this clonotype: Given a much more abundant clone one base away, this may be a read error. This chain links TRBV6-1 with TRBJ2-3; TRBD1 agrees at 8 bases. The CDR3 sequence is 13 residues long. CDR1 MNHNS and CDR2 SASEGT come from the germline V gene. As DNA, the CDR3 is TGTGCCAGCAGTAGGACAGGGCCCTACGAGCAGTCCTTC. Residues: CASSRTGPYEQSF.

This clonotype was seen many times. J is TRBJ2-1 and V is TRBV27, with D possibly being TRBD2 (6 bases). This CDR3 has 16 amino acids. The V gene lost 6 bases and the J gene lost 6 bases, with 21 bases spanning the gap. Looked up from germline, CDR1 is MNHEY and CDR2 is SMNVEV (reference sequence). CDR3 in DNA: TGTGCCAGCAGACCCCGACTATGGCGGGGTCTCAATGAGCAGTTCTTC. Translating it yields CASRPRLWRGLNEQFF.

V gene TRBV4-1 combines with J gene TRBJ2-2; D is unresolved. Trimming took off 1 base at V and 4 bases at J, with 4 bases between the two ends. The CDR3 is made up of 13 amino acids. The germline V gene encodes CDR1 MGHRA and CDR2 YSYEKL. The CDR3 sequence is CASSQGTTGELFF. The CDR3 coding sequence is TGCGCCAGCAGCCAAGGGACCACCGGGGAGCTGTTTTTT.

This chain links TRBV6-1 with TRBJ1-2, with D perhaps TRBD1 (6 bases). V was clipped by 6 bases and J by 8 bases, with 16 bases between them. Germline V gives CDR1 MNHNS, CDR2 SASEGT. The CDR3 length is 13 residues. Here the CDR3 DNA reads TGTGCCAGCAGGATACAGGGAAAAACCGGCTACACCTTC. The encoded protein is CASRIQGKTGYTF.

This clonotype was found many times. The chain combines TRBV7-2 with TRBJ2-6; D may be TRBD1 or TRBD2 (5 bases each). CDR1 and CDR2 from the germline V gene are SGHTA and FQGNSA. V lost 2 bases and J lost 2, with 7 bases in between. The CDR3 sequence is 15 residues long. CDR3 amino acids: CASSLRGPGANVLTF. In nucleotides, the CDR3 is TGTGCCAGCAGCTTACGGGGCCCTGGGGCCAACGTCCTGACTTTC.

CDR3 bases: TGTGCCAGCAGCTTGGGAGGCTCCCGGGAGACCCAGTACTTC. Amino acid sequence: CASSLGGSRETQYF. The chain has TRBV11-1 and TRBJ2-5; perhaps TRBD2 as D (6 bases). CDR1 is SGHAT and CDR2 is FQDESV in the germline V gene (reference sequence). Trimming took off 3 bases at V and 5 bases at J, with 13 bases between the two ends. CDR3 length: 14 amino acids. Based on the CDR3 plus reference TRBV11-1 and TRBJ2-5, the full variable domain is EAEVAQSPRYKITEKSQAVAFWCDPISGHATLYWYRQILGQGPELLVQFQDESVVDDSQLPKDRFSAERLKGVDSTLKIQPAELGDSAMYLCASSLGGSRETQYFGPGTRLLVL.

This clonotype was picked up a small number of times. The chain uses TRBV7-8 and TRBJ1-6, with a weak D call TRBD1 (6 bases). This CDR3 has 15 residues. Trimming took off 4 bases at V and 3 bases at J, with 10 bases between the two ends. The germline V gene has CDR1 SGHVS and CDR2 FQNEAQ. This CDR3 is CASSSQGGYNSPLHF. Written as DNA, the CDR3 is TGTGCCAGCAGCTCGCAAGGGGGCTATAATTCACCCCTCCACTTT.

The V and J genes are TRBV12-3 or TRBV12-4 and TRBJ2-1, with TRBD2 identical over 7 bases. The junction had 20 bases not matched to a gene; V was cut back by 11 bases and J by 7 bases. The CDR3 loop spans 16 amino acids. The CDR3 DNA reads TGTGCCGGGGGGGGGGGGTTGGGCGGGAGTCGGAATGAGCAGTTCTTC. This encodes CAGGGGLGGSRNEQFF.

This clonotype has ten or more counts. The DNA of the CDR3 is TGTGCCAGCAGCTTAGAGGACGGGTACAATGAGCAGTTCTTC. Its protein product is CASSLEDGYNEQFF. The chain joins TRBV11-3 to TRBJ2-1; D gene uncertain. CDR1 and CDR2 (germline): SGHNT, YENEEA. The V end was cut by 0 bases, the J end by 4 bases, with 7 bases between. The CDR3 spans 14 residues.

The chain's CDR3 is CASSLGGQGGRQYF. DNA for the CDR3: TGTGCCAGCAGCTTAGGGGGGCAGGGGGGGCGGCAGTACTTC. The chain uses TRBV7-2 and TRBJ2-7; D is perhaps TRBD1 or TRBD2 (7 bases each). This CDR3 contains 14 residues. The germline V and J ends were trimmed by 1 base and 9 bases, with 16 bases remaining between them. CDR1 and CDR2 from the germline V gene are SGHTA and FQGNSA. Filled out from reference TRBV7-2 and TRBJ2-7, the complete variable domain reads GAGVSQSPSNKVTEKGKDVELRCDPISGHTALYWYRQSLGQGLEFLIYFQGNSAPDKSGLPSDRFSAERTGGSVSTLTIQRTQQEDSAVYLCASSLGGQGGRQYFGPGTRLTVT.

This clonotype was seen a handful of times. CDR3 residues: CAVKWAGEYEQYF. CDR3 nucleotides: TGTGCCGTTAAATGGGCAGGGGAGTACGAGCAGTACTTC. This chain uses TRBV6-6 with TRBJ2-4, with D perhaps TRBD1 (6 bases). The J call may be incorrect, as the DNA end agrees better with TRBJ2-7. The CDR3 runs 13 residues. Germline CDR1 reads MNHNY; CDR2 reads SVGAGI (reference sequence).

This clonotype showed up just once. The chain employs TRBV12-3 or TRBV12-4 and TRBJ2-1, with 9 bases lining up with TRBD1. This CDR3 contains 17 residues. V dropped 6 bases and J dropped 10; count of bases not matched to a gene: 19. CDR3 region: CASSHKTGTGLSYEQFF. The CDR3 DNA reads TGTGCCAGCAGCCATAAAACCGGGACAGGGCTCTCCTACGAGCAGTTCTTC.

The rearrangement joins TRBV7-9 to TRBJ1-4, with D possibly matching TRBD1 (5 bases). CDR3 length: 19 residues. Trimming cost V 3 bases and J 5 bases, with 25 bases left between them. The V gene's germline CDR1 is SEHNR and CDR2 FQNEAQ (reference sequence). The DNA of the CDR3 is TGTGCCAGCAGCTTTCGGTCAGGGACCTTTCGAACCCCAAATGAAAAACTGTTTTTT. It translates to CASSFRSGTFRTPNEKLFF. Based on the CDR3 plus reference TRBV7-9 and TRBJ1-4, the full variable domain is DTGVSQNPRHKITKRGQNVTFRCDPISEHNRLYWYRQTLGQGPEFLTYFQNEAQLEKSRLLSDRFSAERPKGSFSTLEIQRTEQGDSAMYLCASSFRSGTFRTPNEKLFFGSGTQLSVL.

With regard to this clonotype: One end of the junction fails to match germline, which may point to a read error. The gene calls are TRBV6-1 and TRBJ2-3; the D is unclear. The germline V gene has CDR1 MNHNS and CDR2 SASEGT. The CDR3 is made up of 14 amino acids. The CDR3 bases are TGTACCAGCAGGAGCACGTTAAGCACAGATACGCAGTATTTC. Translation gives CTSRSTLSTDTQYF.

This clonotype was picked up many times. The chain employs TRBV12-3 or TRBV12-4 and TRBJ2-7; D not resolved. The CDR3 has 16 residues. The germline V and J ends were trimmed by 1 base and 2 bases, with 15 bases remaining between them. As DNA, the CDR3 is TGTGCCAGCAGTTTAGTGGCAGGCCCTCCGCCCTACGAGCAGTACTTC. This sequence encodes CASSLVAGPPPYEQYF.